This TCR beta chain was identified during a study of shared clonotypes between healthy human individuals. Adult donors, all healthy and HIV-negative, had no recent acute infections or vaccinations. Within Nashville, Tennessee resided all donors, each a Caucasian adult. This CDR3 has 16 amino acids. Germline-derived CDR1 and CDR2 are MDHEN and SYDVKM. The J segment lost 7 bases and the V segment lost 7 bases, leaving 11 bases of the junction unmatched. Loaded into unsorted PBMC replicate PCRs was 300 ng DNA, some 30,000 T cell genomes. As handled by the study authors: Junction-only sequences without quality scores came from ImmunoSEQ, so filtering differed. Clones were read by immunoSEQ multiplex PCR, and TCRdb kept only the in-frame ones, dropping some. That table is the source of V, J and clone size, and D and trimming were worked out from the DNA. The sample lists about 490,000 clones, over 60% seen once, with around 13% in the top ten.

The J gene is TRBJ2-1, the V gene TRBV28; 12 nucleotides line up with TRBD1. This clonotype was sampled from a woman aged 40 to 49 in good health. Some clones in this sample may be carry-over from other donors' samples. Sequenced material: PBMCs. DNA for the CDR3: TGTGCCAGCACCCGCCCGGGACAGGGGGCGTGGAATGAGCAGTTCTTC. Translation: CASTRPGQGAWNEQFF.